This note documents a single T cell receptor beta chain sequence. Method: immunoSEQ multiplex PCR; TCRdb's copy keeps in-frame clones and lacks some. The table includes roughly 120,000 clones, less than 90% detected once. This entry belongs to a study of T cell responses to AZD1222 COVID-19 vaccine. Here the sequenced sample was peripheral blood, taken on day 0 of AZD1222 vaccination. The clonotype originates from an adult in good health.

As DNA, the CDR3 is TGTGCCAGCACCGAGACAGGGACTGAAGCTTTCTTT. This sequence encodes CASTETGTEAFF. The J gene is TRBJ1-1, the V gene TRBV6-1; 7 nucleotides line up with TRBD1. Germline CDR1 and CDR2: MNHNS and SASEGT. The CDR3 has 12 residues. J gave up 5 bases and V 7 bases, and 4 bases lay outside the gene matches.